This entry lists 7 T cell receptor beta chains sequenced from one sample in a study of radiotherapy plus CTLA-4 blockade in lung cancer. Assay: immunoSEQ multiplex PCR; the TCRdb copy retains only in-frame clones and omits some. The sample holds tens of thousands of clones, roughly 78% seen once. This sample comprised peripheral blood, obtained from a patient treated with radiotherapy plus ipilimumab. The origin of the receptors is a human donor with non-small cell lung cancer who had a complete response to radiotherapy plus ipilimumab.

This chain joins TRBV5-1 and TRBJ1-4; 8 bases line up with TRBD1. Looked up from germline, CDR1 is SGHRS and CDR2 is YFSETQ. The trim removed 3 bases at V and 0 bases at J, leaving 10 bases unmatched. The CDR3 has 18 residues. CDR3 region: CASSSWDRPKPTNEKLFF. The CDR3 nucleotides read TGCGCCAGCAGCTCCTGGGACAGGCCCAAACCAACTAATGAAAAACTGTTTTTT.

The chain combines TRBV11-2 with TRBJ2-1; 8 bases are shared with TRBD2. The germline V gene has CDR1 SGHAT and CDR2 FQNNGV. V gave up 1 base and J gave up 9 bases; unmatched junction bases: 5. The CDR3 loop spans 14 amino acids. This CDR3 reads CASSLAGGLGEQFF. In DNA, the CDR3 is TGTGCCAGCAGCTTAGCGGGGGGGCTAGGTGAGCAGTTCTTC.

This clone came up once. The rearrangement uses TRBV6-5 and TRBJ2-5, with 9 bases aligning to TRBD2. Germline CDR1 and CDR2: MNHEY and SVGAGI. The V gene end was trimmed by 0 bases and the J gene end by 5 bases; junction bases not matched to a gene: 7. The CDR3 is 16 residues long. CDR3 coding DNA: TGTGCCAGCAGTTACTCCTTAGCGGGAGTCGGGGAGACCCAGTACTTC. Translation gives CASSYSLAGVGETQYF.

This clone appeared a few times. This chain uses TRBV7-9 with TRBJ2-1; 7 positions match TRBD2. Losses at the gene ends were 5 bases for V and 5 bases for J; bases not matched to a gene: 6. CDR3 size: 14 residues. In germline, CDR1 is SEHNR, CDR2 FQNEAQ (reference sequence). This CDR3 is CASSIPRGNNEQFF. The DNA for the CDR3 is TGTGCCAGCAGCATCCCGCGGGGGAACAATGAGCAGTTCTTC.

J is TRBJ2-3 and V is TRBV6-6, with D possibly being TRBD2 (6 bases). Trimming stripped 5 bases from V and 2 bases from J, with 11 bases between. The CDR3 sequence is 14 residues long. Germline V gene data show CDR1 as MNHNY and CDR2 as SVGAGI (reference sequence). This CDR3 reads CASSVSGNTDTQYF. CDR3 in DNA: TGTGCCAGCAGTGTTAGCGGAAACACAGATACGCAGTATTTT.

Note on this clone: The sample holds other DNA sequences that translate to the same CDR3. V gene TRBV2 combines with J gene TRBJ1-2, with D unresolved. Trimming left V 6 bases short and J 3 bases short, with 5 bases between. The CDR3 consists of 11 residues. The germline gives CDR1 SNHLY, CDR2 FYNNEI. DNA of the CDR3: TGTGCCAGCAGCAACTACTATGGCTACACCTTC. Its protein product is CASSNYYGYTF.

The V gene is TRBV2, the J gene TRBJ2-3; perhaps TRBD2 as D (5 bases). V was clipped by 8 bases and J by 0 bases, with 15 bases between them. Germline-derived CDR1 and CDR2 are SNHLY and FYNNEI. The CDR3 is 15 amino acids. Here the CDR3 reads CASEGERSSTDTQYF. The DNA of the CDR3 is TGTGCCAGCGAGGGAGAACGCAGCAGCACAGATACGCAGTATTTT.